This TCR beta chain was captured by sequencing in a study of human T cells and chemical hapten exposure. Study as a whole: Small pooled library volume differences mainly caused per-sample TCR yield variation.

TCRdb processed the 5' RACE reads anew with MiXCR; each CDR3 protein has one entry. The sample carries more than 75,000 distinct CDR3 sequences, approximately 15% recorded once. This clonotype was detected only a few times. V was pared by 1 base and J by 0 bases, with 25 bases between. The CDR3 loop spans 20 amino acids. Germline V gives CDR1 DFQATT, CDR2 SNEGSKA (reference sequence). Unfractionated whole blood was the source from which total RNA was extracted. This receptor was taken from a female donor in good health. V usage is TRBV20-1 and J usage is TRBJ1-5, with D possibly being TRBD1 (6 bases). CDR3: CSARARGVEPEFFSNQPQHF. As DNA, the CDR3 is TGCAGTGCTAGAGCTAGGGGGGTAGAACCCGAATTCTTTAGCAATCAGCCCCAGCATTTT.